The 2 T cell receptor beta chains in this list originate from one sample, sequenced in a study of identical twins. TCRdb re-analysed the 5' RACE reads in MiXCR, keeping a single row per CDR3 protein. The top ten clones hold around 0.98% of a sample with 400,000 to 550,000 distinct CDR3 sequences, approximately 15% of them seen once. The same sample was also used in a study of yellow fever vaccine responses in identical twins.

Sequenced input: CD4+ T cells sorted from blood. These receptors all stem from a woman younger than 30 in good health.

This clonotype was observed a few times. The chain joins TRBV16 to TRBJ1-4; D gene ambiguous. Germline V gene lookup returns CDR1 KGHSY and CDR2 FQNENV. The CDR3 is 13 amino acids. Trimming removed 2 bases at V and 6 bases at J, with 7 bases between. CDR3 amino acids: CASSQGVDEKLFF. DNA of the CDR3: TGTGCCAGCAGCCAAGGCGTAGATGAAAAACTGTTTTTT.

As regards this clonotype: The junction and the germline gene differ at one end; a read error may be behind it. J is TRBJ2-5 and V is TRBV5-1, with 8 bases fitting TRBD1. The CDR3 covers 14 residues. CDR1 is SGHRS, CDR2 YFSETQ, per germline. The CDR3 region is CASGRQGSREIQYF. CDR3 nucleotide sequence: TGCGCCAGCGGCAGACAGGGGAGCAGGGAGATCCAGTACTTC.